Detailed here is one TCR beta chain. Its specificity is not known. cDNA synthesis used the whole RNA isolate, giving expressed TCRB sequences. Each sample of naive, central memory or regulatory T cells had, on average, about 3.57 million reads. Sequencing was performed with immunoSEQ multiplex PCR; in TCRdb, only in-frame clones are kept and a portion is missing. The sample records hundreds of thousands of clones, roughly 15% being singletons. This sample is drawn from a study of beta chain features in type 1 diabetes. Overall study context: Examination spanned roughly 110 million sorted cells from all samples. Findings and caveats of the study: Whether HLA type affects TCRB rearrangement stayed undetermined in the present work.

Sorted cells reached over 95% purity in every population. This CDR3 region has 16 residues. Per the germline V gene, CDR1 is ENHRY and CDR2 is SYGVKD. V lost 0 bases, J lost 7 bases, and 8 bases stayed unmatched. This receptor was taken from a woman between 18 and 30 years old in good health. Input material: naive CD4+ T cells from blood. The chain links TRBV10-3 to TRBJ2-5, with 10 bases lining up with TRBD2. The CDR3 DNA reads TGTGCCATCAGTGAGTCGGTAGCGGGGGGCGTCGGGACCCAGTACTTC. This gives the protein CAISESVAGGVGTQYF.